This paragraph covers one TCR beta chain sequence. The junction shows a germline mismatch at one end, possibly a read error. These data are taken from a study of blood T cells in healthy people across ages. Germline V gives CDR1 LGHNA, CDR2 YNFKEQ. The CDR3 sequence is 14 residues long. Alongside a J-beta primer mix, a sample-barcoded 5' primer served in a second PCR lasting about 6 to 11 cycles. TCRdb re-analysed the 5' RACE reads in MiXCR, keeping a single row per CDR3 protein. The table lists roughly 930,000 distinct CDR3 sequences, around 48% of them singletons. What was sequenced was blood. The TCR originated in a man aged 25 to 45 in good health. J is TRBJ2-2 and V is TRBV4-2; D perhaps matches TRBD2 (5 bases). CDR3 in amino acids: CASSQAANTGEPFF. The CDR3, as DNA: TGTGCCAGCAGCCAAGCGGCGAACACCGGGGAGCCGTTTTTT.